This paragraph covers one T cell receptor (beta chain) sequence. Its antigen is not known. Healthy people donating bone marrow made up the donors. PCR used 60 Vbeta primers and 13 Jbeta primers. Here immunoSEQ multiplex PCR was the method, and the copy in TCRdb shows in-frame clones only, minus some. In the table there are 150,000 or so clones, roughly 84% of which are singletons. This specimen belongs to a study of cytomegalovirus exposure and HLA in healthy donors. Study conclusions and caveats: Segments of the TCR beta V type were, in most cases, productive about 87% or about 30% of the time in an earlier analysis.

Sequencing was done on a sample of PBMCs. The sequence came from a woman aged 18 to 35 in good health and CMV-seronegative.

This CDR3 is CASSWGGYEQYF. CDR3 nucleotide sequence: TGTGCCAGCAGCTGGGGGGGCTACGAGCAGTACTTC. The chain recombines TRBV11-2 with TRBJ2-7; 7 nucleotides match TRBD2. Germline CDR1 and CDR2: SGHAT and FQNNGV. The CDR3 covers 12 residues. Unmatched junction bases numbered 0, after V lost 4 bases and J lost 3 bases. Looking up the rest from reference TRBV11-2 and TRBJ2-7 gives the full variable domain: EAGVAQSPRYKIIEKRQSVAFWCNPISGHATLYWYQQILGQGPKLLIQFQNNGVVDDSQLPKDRFSAERLKGVDSTLKIQPAKLEDSAVYLCASSWGGYEQYFGPGTRLTVT.